The rows below give T cell receptor beta chains drawn from one sample of a study of glioma-infiltrating T cells after dendritic cell vaccination. Clones were sequenced by immunoSEQ multiplex PCR, and TCRdb holds only the in-frame ones, with some missing. The data show tens of thousands of clones, about four fifths seen once. The sequences come from blood, collected after dendritic cell vaccination. The receptor source for this set is a human donor with glioblastoma. The CDR3 runs from the conserved cysteine through the conserved F or W. D genes are given only for firm matches. Some rows have no size entry. The others give once, few or many, or a class for an expanded clone.

D gene	V gene	J gene	clone size	CDR3 DNA	CDR3 protein
NA	TRBV5-1	TRBJ1-1	NA	TGCGCCAGCAGCTTGGGAGGGTCGAACACTGAAGCTTTCTTT	CASSLGGSNTEAFF
TRBD1	TRBV10-2	TRBJ1-1	once	TGCGCCAGCAGGGACGTGGACAGGACATTGATGAACACTGAAGCTTTCTTT	CASRDVDRTLMNTEAFF
NA	TRBV5-1	TRBJ1-4	NA	TGCGCCAGCAGCTTGGGGGCGATACAGGGCGGAAAACTGTTTTTT	CASSLGAIQGGKLFF
TRBD1	TRBV15	TRBJ1-3	NA	TGTGCCACCAGCCGGACAGGGTACGGAAACACCATATATTTT	CATSRTGYGNTIYF
NA	TRBV7-2	TRBJ2-7	NA	TGTGCCAGCAGCCCGACTCGGGGATCGGGCTACGAGCAGTACTTC	CASSPTRGSGYEQYF
TRBD2	TRBV11-3	TRBJ2-5	NA	TGTGCCAGCAGCTTACGGACTAGCGGGACAGAGACCCAGTACTTC	CASSLRTSGTETQYF
NA	TRBV5-4	TRBJ2-7	once	TGTGCCAGCAGCTTCGGGCCCGGATCCCCGCGGGACCAGTCCCACGAGCAGTACTTC	CASSFGPGSPRDQSHEQYF
NA	TRBV29-1	TRBJ2-1	NA	TGCAGCGTGCCACAGGGAAATGAGCAGTTCTTC	CSVPQGNEQFF
NA	TRBV30	TRBJ2-2	NA	TGTGCCTGGGGACCCGGGACATACTACACCGGGGAGCTGTTTTTT	CAWGPGTYYTGELFF
TRBD2	TRBV5-4	TRBJ2-2	NA	TGTGCCAGCAGTCTCTCGGGGGGGTTGAACACCGGGGAGCTGTTTTTT	CASSLSGGLNTGELFF
TRBD2	TRBV7-2	TRBJ2-1	NA	TGTGCCAGCAGCTTAGCCACTAGCGGGGGGGCCCTTGGTGAGCAGTTCTTC	CASSLATSGGALGEQFF
TRBD2	TRBV7-2	TRBJ2-7	NA	TGTGCCAGCATCCTAGGGGGTAGCGGGGTCTCCTACGAGCAGTACTTC	CASILGGSGVSYEQYF
TRBD1	TRBV15	TRBJ1-2	NA	TGTGCCACCAGCTCGGGCCGGGACAGTGACTATGGCTACACCTTC	CATSSGRDSDYGYTF
TRBD1	TRBV18	TRBJ1-2	NA	TGTGCCAGCTCACCGACAGGGTATAGTCCTGGCTACACCTTC	CASSPTGYSPGYTF
NA	TRBV27	TRBJ1-1	NA	TGTGCCAGCAGTGTAGGGGGGAACACTGAAGCTTTCTTT	CASSVGGNTEAFF
NA	TRBV19	TRBJ1-4	NA	TGTGCCAGTACCCCCCTTGCGTACGGGGCAACTAATGAAAAACTGTTTTTT	CASTPLAYGATNEKLFF
NA	TRBV7-7	TRBJ2-5	NA	TGTGCTAGCAGCACTACCGCCGGGGAGGCGGAGACCCAGTACTTC	CASSTTAGEAETQYF
TRBD2	TRBV19	TRBJ2-7	NA	TGTGCCAGTAGTCCCGCTAGCGGGGGCCCAAGCTCCTACGAGCAGTACTTC	CASSPASGGPSSYEQYF
TRBD2	TRBV19	TRBJ2-1	NA	TGTGCCAGTAGCTCTACACCGGGACTAGCGGGGGACTATGAGCAGTTCTTC	CASSSTPGLAGDYEQFF
TRBD2	TRBV7-8	TRBJ2-7	NA	TGTGCCAGCAAGAATTTAGCGGGGGTATCCTACGAGCAGTACTTC	CASKNLAGVSYEQYF
NA	TRBV10-1	TRBJ2-1	NA	TGCGCCAGCAGCCGCGCCGGGAGCTCCTACAATGAGCAGTTCTTC	CASSRAGSSYNEQFF
TRBD2	TRBV4-2	TRBJ2-2	NA	TGTGCCAGCAGCCGACTAGTCGGGGGGGCCCAAGGGGAGCTGTTTTTT	CASSRLVGGAQGELFF
TRBD2	TRBV5-1	TRBJ2-7	NA	TGCGCCAGCAGCTTGGCCGAGACTAGCGGGGAGGACGAGCAGTACTTC	CASSLAETSGEDEQYF
NA	TRBV7-8	TRBJ1-2	NA	TGTGCCAGCAGCCCTCAGGGGAGCTATGGCTACACCTTC	CASSPQGSYGYTF
TRBD1	TRBV5-5	TRBJ1-2	NA	TGTGCCAGCAGCTTGGCGTGGACAGGGACTCATGGCTACACCTTC	CASSLAWTGTHGYTF
NA	TRBV6-6	TRBJ2-7	NA	TGTGCCAGCAGTTACGGTCAGAAAGCCTACGAGCAGTACTTC	CASSYGQKAYEQYF
NA	TRBV27	TRBJ1-5	NA	TGTGCCAGCAGTTTATTAGGGGGTAGGGGCAATCAGCCCCAGCATTTT	CASSLLGGRGNQPQHF
TRBD2	TRBV19	TRBJ2-1	medium-sized	TGTGCCAGTACTTTTAGCGGGGGGGCAACCTACAATGAGCAGTTCTTC	CASTFSGGATYNEQFF
TRBD2	TRBV4-1	TRBJ2-7	NA	TGCGCCAGCAGCCCCGATAGCGGGTCATCCTACGAGCAGTACTTC	CASSPDSGSSYEQYF
NA	TRBV13	TRBJ2-7	few	TGTGCCAGCAGCTCTCGCCAAGACTACGAGCAGTACTTC	CASSSRQDYEQYF
NA	TRBV18	TRBJ1-3	once	TGTGCCAGCTCACCACAGGGGATCGCTGGAAACACCATATATTTT	CASSPQGIAGNTIYF
NA	TRBV11-2	TRBJ2-7	NA	TGTGCCAGCAGCTTTTCCGGCAGGGGGGTTGAGGCCTACGAGCAGTACTTC	CASSFSGRGVEAYEQYF
TRBD1	TRBV5-1	TRBJ1-5	NA	TGCGCCAGCAGCTTGGGGGACAGTAGCAATCAGCCCCAGCATTTT	CASSLGDSSNQPQHF
TRBD2	TRBV4-3	TRBJ2-1	NA	TGCGCCAGCAGCCCCGAGAGGCTAGCGGGGGGGCAATACAATGAGCAGTTCTTC	CASSPERLAGGQYNEQFF
TRBD1	TRBV4-3	TRBJ1-5	NA	TGCGCCAGCAGCCCGGGGACAGTTGATCAGCCCCAGCATTTT	CASSPGTVDQPQHF
NA	TRBV30	TRBJ2-2	few	TGTGCCTGGAAGGGGGAAACGATATTCACCGGGGAGCTGTTTTTT	CAWKGETIFTGELFF
NA	TRBV6-1	TRBJ2-7	medium-sized	TGTGCCAGCAGGAGAGGGACACCCACCTACGAGCAGTACTTC	CASRRGTPTYEQYF
NA	TRBV30	TRBJ2-6	NA	TGTGCCTGGATGACCTGGGCCCGCTCTGGGGCCAACGTCCTGACTTTC	CAWMTWARSGANVLTF
NA	TRBV12-5	TRBJ1-6	many	TGTGCTAGTGGCTCAATACAAAATTCACCCCTCCACTTT	CASGSIQNSPLHF
NA	TRBV6-5	TRBJ2-7	NA	TGTGCCAGCAGGGGGACAAGGGGAACCTACGAGCAGTACTTC	CASRGTRGTYEQYF
TRBD1	TRBV5-1	TRBJ1-1	NA	TGCGCCAGCAGCGCGGGACAGGGAAGGTCTGAAGCTTTCTTT	CASSAGQGRSEAFF
NA	TRBV4-3	TRBJ2-1	NA	TGCGCCAGCAGCCAAGGGGCGGGGATGGCCACCTACAATGAGCAGTTCTTC	CASSQGAGMATYNEQFF
NA	TRBV11-3	TRBJ2-7	NA	TGTGCCAGCAGCTTAGATTCAGGGTCCTACGAGCAGTACTTC	CASSLDSGSYEQYF
TRBD2	TRBV10-3	TRBJ2-7	few	TGTGCCATCAGTGAGTCGGAACTAGCGGAGCAGTACTTC	CAISESELAEQYF
NA	TRBV5-1	TRBJ1-2	NA	TGCGCCAGCAGCCCCCGGGAGGCCCTCTATGGCTACACCTTC	CASSPREALYGYTF
NA	TRBV18	TRBJ2-5	NA	TGTGCCAGCACGACTCTGCGGGGCCAGGCGGAGACCCAGTACTTC	CASTTLRGQAETQYF
NA	TRBV7-8	TRBJ2-3	NA	TGTGCCAGCAGGGGCGGTCCAGGGAGCACAGATACGCAGTATTTT	CASRGGPGSTDTQYF
TRBD1	TRBV30	TRBJ2-7	once	TGTGCCTGGTCCCCCGCGGGACAGGGTGCCTACGAGCAGTACTTC	CAWSPAGQGAYEQYF
TRBD1	TRBV2	TRBJ1-5	once	TGTGCCAGCGGCGGACAGGGTGTAAACAATCAGCCCCAGCATTTT	CASGGQGVNNQPQHF
TRBD2	TRBV11-3	TRBJ2-3	few	TGTGCCAGCAGTGCCGGGGGGGACTACACAGATACGCAGTATTTT	CASSAGGDYTDTQYF
TRBD1	TRBV19	TRBJ1-6	NA	TGTGCCAGTAGGGGACAGGGGGAGGCTTCCCTCCACTTT	CASRGQGEASLHF
NA	TRBV19	TRBJ2-2	NA	TGTGCCAGTCTAAATCAGGGATTCACCGGGGAGCTGTTTTTT	CASLNQGFTGELFF